One sample yielded the 29 T cell receptor beta chains listed below, sequenced in a study of graft-versus-host responses after intestinal transplantation. TCRdb's table, derived via immunoSEQ multiplex PCR, lists solely in-frame clones and lacks some. The sample shows some 85,000 clones, around 86% of them seen only once. Their cognate antigens are unknown. The sample in question was unstimulated CD8+ T cells sorted from spleen or lymph node cells, obtained before transplant. Source of these receptors: a human donor who was the organ donor for an intestinal transplant.

CDR3 nucleotide sequence: TGTGCCAGCAGTCTGGGACAGGACTACGAGCAGTACTTC. Protein sequence: CASSLGQDYEQYF. The gene calls are TRBV6-5 and TRBJ2-7; the match to TRBD1 covers 8 bases. Germline CDR1 MNHEY, CDR2 SVGAGI. With V trimmed by 5 bases and J by 3 bases, 3 bases remained unmatched. The CDR3 contains 13 residues.

This rearrangement joins TRBV6-1 to TRBJ2-7; 11 bases map to TRBD1. Germline V gives CDR1 MNHNS, CDR2 SASEGT. CDR3 length equals 15 residues. Trimming removed 6 bases from V and 0 bases from J; junction bases left unmatched: 4. The CDR3 sequence: CASREGQGVSYEQYF. The CDR3 DNA is TGTGCCAGCAGGGAGGGACAGGGGGTCTCCTACGAGCAGTACTTC.

V gene TRBV7-8 combines with J gene TRBJ2-7, with D possibly being TRBD1 or TRBD2 (5 bases each). The germline V gene encodes CDR1 SGHVS and CDR2 FQNEAQ. This CDR3 region has 17 residues. The germline V and J ends were trimmed by 3 bases and 0 bases, with 18 bases remaining between them. The CDR3 sequence: CASSLGRWSGSSYEQYF. In DNA form, the CDR3 reads TGTGCCAGCAGCTTGGGGCGGTGGAGCGGTAGCTCCTACGAGCAGTACTTC.

The J gene is TRBJ2-3, the V gene TRBV4-1, with TRBD2 matching over 8 bases. This CDR3 has 15 amino acids. The germline V gene encodes CDR1 MGHRA and CDR2 YSYEKL. Trimming removed 4 bases from V and 5 bases from J; junction bases left unmatched: 8. The DNA for the CDR3 is TGCGCCAGCAGCCCGCCCGGACTAGCAATAGATACGCAGTATTTT. The encoded protein is CASSPPGLAIDTQYF.

The chain recombines TRBV5-1 with TRBJ2-1; 8 nucleotides line up with TRBD1. The CDR3 contains 14 residues. Germline V lookup: CDR1 SGHRS, CDR2 YFSETQ. After removal of 5 bases from V and 8 bases from J, the junction contained 9 bases not matched to a gene. In DNA form, the CDR3 reads TGCGCCAGCAGTCTCGGACAGGGTCGGGATGAGCAGTTCTTC. Translated: CASSLGQGRDEQFF. The full variable domain, its missing parts supplied by reference TRBV5-1 and TRBJ2-1, is KAGVTQTPRYLIKTRGQQVTLSCSPISGHRSVSWYQQTPGQGLQFLFEYFSETQRNKGNFPGRFSGRQFSNSRSEMNVSTLELGDSALYLCASSLGQGRDEQFFGPGTRLTVL.

The chain employs TRBV28 and TRBJ2-1; no definite D call. The V end lost 3 bases, the J end lost 6 bases, and 9 bases lay between the germline ends. This CDR3 is 13 amino acids long. In germline, CDR1 is MDHEN, CDR2 SYDVKM. The CDR3 here is CASSFGPPNEQFF. The CDR3 nucleotides are TGTGCCAGCAGTTTTGGCCCCCCCAATGAGCAGTTCTTC. Full variable domain (outside the CDR3, taken from reference TRBV28 and TRBJ2-1): DVKVTQSSRYLVKRTGEKVFLECVQDMDHENMFWYRQDPGLGLRLIYFSYDVKMKEKGDIPEGYSVSREKKERFSLILESASTNQTSMYLCASSFGPPNEQFFGPGTRLTVL.

The V call is TRBV7-9, the J call TRBJ1-6; D remains ambiguous. Germline CDR1 SEHNR, CDR2 FQNEAQ (reference sequence). V shed 4 bases and J shed 2 bases, with 12 bases lying between them. CDR3 length: 16 residues. CDR3 loop: CASSSQGPTYNSPLHF. The CDR3 nucleotides are TGTGCCAGCAGCTCCCAAGGACCTACCTATAATTCACCCCTCCACTTT. Filled out from reference TRBV7-9 and TRBJ1-6, the complete variable domain reads DTGVSQNPRHKITKRGQNVTFRCDPISEHNRLYWYRQTLGQGPEFLTYFQNEAQLEKSRLLSDRFSAERPKGSFSTLEIQRTEQGDSAMYLCASSSQGPTYNSPLHFGNGTRLTVT.

The V and J genes are TRBV2 and TRBJ1-5; TRBD1 might be the D (6 bases). This CDR3 region has 15 residues. The ends were cut back, 4 bases at V and 0 bases at J, with 10 bases in the middle. Germline CDR1 is SNHLY and CDR2 is FYNNEI. CDR3 nucleotides: TGTGCCAGCAGTGCAGGGGTTTATAGCAATCAGCCCCAGCATTTT. Its translation is CASSAGVYSNQPQHF. Filled out from reference TRBV2 and TRBJ1-5, the complete variable domain reads EPEVTQTPSHQVTQMGQEVILRCVPISNHLYFYWYRQILGQKVEFLVSFYNNEISEKSEIFDDQFSVERPDGSNFTLKIRSTKLEDSAMYFCASSAGVYSNQPQHFGDGTRLSIL.

The chain recombines TRBV4-1 with TRBJ2-4; D is uncertain. Germline values: CDR1 MGHRA, CDR2 YSYEKL. The V gene lost 0 bases and the J gene lost 0 bases, with 3 bases spanning the gap. The CDR3 spans 14 residues. The CDR3 is CASSQDLAKNIQYF. The DNA for the CDR3 is TGCGCCAGCAGCCAAGATTTAGCCAAAAACATTCAGTACTTC.

V usage is TRBV7-8 and J usage is TRBJ1-4, with no clear D. Per the germline V gene, CDR1 is SGHVS and CDR2 is FQNEAQ. The CDR3 covers 17 residues. Trimming left V 1 base short and J 2 bases short, with 14 bases between. The CDR3 DNA sequence: TGTGCCAGCAGCTTAGTCGTCGGGCCCACTACTAATGAAAAACTGTTTTTT. Encoded protein: CASSLVVGPTTNEKLFF.

CDR3 sequence: CASSLMTGGQETQYF. The CDR3 nucleotides are TGTGCCAGCAGCCTGATGACAGGGGGGCAAGAGACCCAGTACTTC. The chain recombines TRBV28 with TRBJ2-5; 9 nucleotides align to TRBD1. The CDR3 totals 15 residues. V lost 6 bases and J lost 2; bases outside the gene matches: 7. Germline assignment: CDR1 MDHEN and CDR2 SYDVKM. The full variable domain, completed using reference TRBV28 and TRBJ2-5, is DVKVTQSSRYLVKRTGEKVFLECVQDMDHENMFWYRQDPGLGLRLIYFSYDVKMKEKGDIPEGYSVSREKKERFSLILESASTNQTSMYLCASSLMTGGQETQYFGPGTRLLVL.

The rearrangement joins TRBV6-5 to TRBJ1-1; 8 bases line up with TRBD1. The CDR3 runs to 15 residues. Trimming removed 3 bases from V and 4 bases from J; junction bases left unmatched: 7. The germline gives CDR1 MNHEY, CDR2 SVGAGI. CDR3 sequence (DNA): TGTGCCAGCAGTTATACAGGGGGAACGGGCACTGAAGCTTTCTTT. Protein sequence: CASSYTGGTGTEAFF.

The chain has TRBV28 and TRBJ2-5; D uncertain. V dropped 4 bases and J dropped 1 base, with 7 bases sitting between them. Germline values: CDR1 MDHEN, CDR2 SYDVKM. The length of the CDR3 is 13 residues. CDR3 loop: CASSSGIQETQYF. CDR3 sequence (DNA): TGTGCCAGCAGTTCAGGCATCCAAGAGACCCAGTACTTC. Based on the CDR3 plus reference TRBV28 and TRBJ2-5, the full variable domain is DVKVTQSSRYLVKRTGEKVFLECVQDMDHENMFWYRQDPGLGLRLIYFSYDVKMKEKGDIPEGYSVSREKKERFSLILESASTNQTSMYLCASSSGIQETQYFGPGTRLLVL.

The chain employs TRBV4-1 and TRBJ1-6; a weak D match, TRBD1 (5 bases). Per the germline V gene, CDR1 is MGHRA and CDR2 is YSYEKL. The V end lost 0 bases, the J end lost 10 bases, and 13 bases lay between the germline ends. The CDR3 runs 15 residues. This CDR3 reads CASSQDPQGPSPLHF. In nucleotides, the CDR3 is TGCGCCAGCAGCCAAGATCCCCAGGGACCGTCACCCCTCCACTTT.

This sequence joins TRBV10-2 and TRBJ1-3; D might be TRBD1 (6 bases). The germline V gene has CDR1 WSHSY and CDR2 SAAADI. Trimming cost V 5 bases and J 8 bases, with 19 bases left between them. This CDR3 is built from 15 residues. In DNA form, the CDR3 reads TGCGCCAGCAGTCTAATCAGGGGAACCTGGGACACCATATATTTT. Translated: CASSLIRGTWDTIYF.

A word on this clone: This sample also contains other DNA sequences that code for the same CDR3. This chain joins TRBV7-9 and TRBJ1-1, with D hard to call. The germline gives CDR1 SEHNR, CDR2 FQNEAQ (reference sequence). The V end lost 3 bases, the J end lost 0 bases, and 2 bases lay between the germline ends. This CDR3 contains 12 residues. The CDR3 region is CASSLMNTEAFF. The CDR3, as DNA: TGTGCCAGCAGCTTGATGAACACTGAAGCTTTCTTT.

The DNA for the CDR3 is TGTGCCAGCGGCCCCGGGACAGGGAGTAACTATGGCTACACCTTC. Amino acids: CASGPGTGSNYGYTF. V gene TRBV19 combines with J gene TRBJ1-2; 9 bases align to TRBD1. V lost 9 bases and J lost 1; bases outside the gene matches: 9. The germline V gene encodes CDR1 LNHDA and CDR2 SQIVND (reference sequence). The CDR3 loop spans 15 amino acids. Combining the CDR3 with reference TRBV19 and TRBJ1-2 gives the whole variable domain DGGITQSPKYLFRKEGQNVTLSCEQNLNHDAMYWYRQDPGQGLRLIYYSQIVNDFQKGDIAEGYSVSREKKESFPLTVTSAQKNPTAFYLCASGPGTGSNYGYTFGSGTRLTVV.

The chain uses TRBV4-2 and TRBJ2-3, with 14 bases identical to TRBD2. The CDR3 extends over 20 amino acids. Germline V gene sequence: CDR1 LGHNA, CDR2 YNFKEQ. V was pared by 3 bases and J by 1 base, with 12 bases of the junction left unmatched. The CDR3: CASSHSGPGTSGGGTDTQYF. CDR3 bases: TGTGCCAGCAGCCATTCGGGGCCCGGGACTAGCGGGGGAGGCACAGATACGCAGTATTTT.

This clone was observed once. This chain uses TRBV7-3 with TRBJ2-7; 7 bases agree with TRBD1. Unmatched junction bases numbered 5, after V lost 6 bases and J lost 3 bases. From germline, CDR1 is SGHTA and CDR2 FQGTGA. This CDR3 has 13 amino acids. The CDR3 region is CASSYYRGYEQYF. The CDR3 DNA sequence: TGTGCCAGCAGTTATTACAGGGGCTACGAGCAGTACTTC. Based on the CDR3 plus reference TRBV7-3 and TRBJ2-7, the full variable domain is GAGVSQTPSNKVTEKGKYVELRCDPISGHTALYWYRQSLGQGPEFLIYFQGTGAADDSGLPNDRFFAVRPEGSVSTLKIQRTERGDSAVYLCASSYYRGYEQYFGPGTRLTVT.

The chain recombines TRBV2 with TRBJ1-5; D gene ambiguous. Germline V gene lookup returns CDR1 SNHLY and CDR2 FYNNEI. The CDR3 has 17 residues. Trimming removed 3 bases at V and 0 bases at J, with 15 bases between. CDR3: CASSDRTGSYSNQPQHF. The CDR3 DNA follows: TGTGCCAGCAGTGACAGGACGGGGAGCTATAGCAATCAGCCCCAGCATTTT.

V is TRBV5-1 and J is TRBJ1-3, with TRBD1 as a possible D gene (6 bases). Germline V gives CDR1 SGHRS, CDR2 YFSETQ. V was clipped by 3 bases and J by 3 bases, with 19 bases between them. This CDR3 is 17 amino acids long. The CDR3 coding sequence is TGCGCCAGCAGCTCTGACGCTTTGGGGGCTAGTGGAAACACCATATATTTT. It is translated as CASSSDALGASGNTIYF.

The genes are TRBV10-1 and TRBJ1-1; TRBD1 might be the D (5 bases). Per the germline V gene, CDR1 is WNHNN and CDR2 is SYGVQD (reference sequence). CDR3 length: 13 residues. V lost 6 bases and J lost 1, with 9 bases in between. CDR3 region: CASRETENTEAFF. Here the CDR3 DNA reads TGCGCCAGCAGAGAGACAGAGAACACTGAAGCTTTCTTT.

This clone has only one observation. The J gene is TRBJ1-1, the V gene TRBV4-2; 7 positions agree with TRBD1. The CDR3 covers 17 residues. Germline values: CDR1 LGHNA, CDR2 YNFKEQ. The V segment lost 1 base and the J segment 0 bases; nucleotides outside the gene matches: 8. CDR3: CASSQGQGSLMNTEAFF. The CDR3, as DNA: TGTGCCAGCAGCCAAGGACAGGGATCTCTCATGAACACTGAAGCTTTCTTT.

The rearrangement uses TRBV9 and TRBJ1-2, with a tentative D call TRBD1 (6 bases). CDR1 is SGDLS, CDR2 YYNGEE, per germline. This CDR3 comprises 16 residues. V lost 6 bases to trimming and J lost 4 bases, with 22 bases between them. CDR3 sequence reads: CASTFGRGAESYGYTF. The CDR3 nucleotides read TGTGCCAGCACCTTCGGGCGGGGGGCGGAGAGCTATGGCTACACCTTC.

The chain links TRBV27 to TRBJ1-6; D unresolved. The V and J ends lost 10 bases and 8 bases respectively, with 21 bases between them. In germline, CDR1 is MNHEY, CDR2 SMNVEV (reference sequence). The CDR3 contains 15 residues. The CDR3 protein is CATRTAILGHSPLHF. CDR3 sequence (DNA): TGTGCCACCAGGACCGCTATCCTAGGTCATTCACCCCTCCACTTT.

The rearrangement uses TRBV2 and TRBJ1-2, with TRBD1 as a possible D gene (6 bases). Germline lookup yields CDR1 SNHLY and CDR2 FYNNEI. The ends were cut back, 6 bases at V and 4 bases at J, with 21 bases in the middle. This CDR3 is built from 16 residues. The CDR3 nucleotides are TGTGCCAGCAGCTCTTACGGACAGCCCTCCGGCTATGGCTACACCTTC. Residues: CASSSYGQPSGYGYTF.

V gene TRBV28 combines with J gene TRBJ2-7; maybe TRBD1 (6 bases). Germline V gene sequence: CDR1 MDHEN, CDR2 SYDVKM. CDR3 length: 14 residues. The germline V and J ends were trimmed by 6 bases and 4 bases, with 16 bases remaining between them. The CDR3 protein is CASRPSGVGYEQYF. In DNA form, the CDR3 reads TGTGCCAGCAGACCGTCAGGGGTGGGTTACGAGCAGTACTTC.

The chain employs TRBV5-1 and TRBJ2-2; possible D gene TRBD1, 6 bases. CDR3 length: 13 residues. CDR1 and CDR2 (germline): SGHRS, YFSETQ. Trimming removed 5 bases from V and 5 bases from J, with 10 bases in between. Written as DNA, the CDR3 is TGCGCCAGCAGGGACACAGGGACCGGGGAGCTGTTTTTT. It encodes CASRDTGTGELFF.

This chain connects TRBV4-1 to TRBJ2-5; D is unresolved. Per germline, CDR1 MGHRA and CDR2 YSYEKL. The CDR3 is 15 residues long. V dropped 0 bases and J dropped 3 bases, with 11 bases sitting between them. For the CDR3, the DNA is TGCGCCAGCAGCCAAGAATCGGCCAGAGAAGAGACCCAGTACTTC. This sequence encodes CASSQESAREETQYF.